Detailed here is one T cell receptor (beta chain). The sample is drawn from a study of T cell changes during pregnancy in multiple sclerosis. The method was immunoSEQ multiplex PCR; TCRdb's version includes in-frame clones alone and lacks a portion of them. The table includes about 36,000 clones, about nine tenths detected once. Germline lookup yields CDR1 GTSNPN and CDR2 SVGIG (reference sequence). The germline V and J ends were trimmed by 1 base and 3 bases, with 16 bases remaining between them. This CDR3 contains 16 residues. The receptor was derived from a female donor in good health, enrolled as a control in a pregnancy study. The sample here was CD4+ T cells from peripheral blood mononuclear cells, taken in the second trimester of pregnancy. The chain uses TRBV30 and TRBJ1-5, with D possibly being TRBD1 (5 bases). The CDR3 nucleotides read TGTGCCTGGAGTGCCCCAGGGAGGGGCAACAATCAGCCCCAGCATTTT. The encoded protein is CAWSAPGRGNNQPQHF.